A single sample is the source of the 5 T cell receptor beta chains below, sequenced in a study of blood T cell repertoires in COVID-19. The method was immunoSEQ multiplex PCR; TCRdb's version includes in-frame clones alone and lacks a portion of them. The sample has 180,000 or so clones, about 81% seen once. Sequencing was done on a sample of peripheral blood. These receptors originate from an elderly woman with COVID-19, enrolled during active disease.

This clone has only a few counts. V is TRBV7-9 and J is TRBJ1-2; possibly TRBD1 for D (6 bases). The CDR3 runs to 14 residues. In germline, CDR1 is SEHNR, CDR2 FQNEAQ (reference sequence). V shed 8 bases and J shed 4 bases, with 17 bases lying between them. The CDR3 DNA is TGTGCCAGCGAACGGGACACTCCTCTCTATGGCTACACCTTC. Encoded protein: CASERDTPLYGYTF.

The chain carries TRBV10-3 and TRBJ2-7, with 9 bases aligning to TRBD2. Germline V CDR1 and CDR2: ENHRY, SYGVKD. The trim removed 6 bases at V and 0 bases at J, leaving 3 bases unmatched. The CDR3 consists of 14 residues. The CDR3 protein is CAIRPSGTSYEQYF. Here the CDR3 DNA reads TGTGCCATCAGACCTAGCGGGACCTCCTACGAGCAGTACTTC.

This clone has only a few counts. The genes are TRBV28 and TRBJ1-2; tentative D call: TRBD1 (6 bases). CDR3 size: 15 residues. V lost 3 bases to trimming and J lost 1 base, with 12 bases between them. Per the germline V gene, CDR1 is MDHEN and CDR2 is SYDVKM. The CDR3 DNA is TGTGCCAGCAGTTTGTCGGCAGGGGTTAACTATGGCTACACCTTC. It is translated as CASSLSAGVNYGYTF.

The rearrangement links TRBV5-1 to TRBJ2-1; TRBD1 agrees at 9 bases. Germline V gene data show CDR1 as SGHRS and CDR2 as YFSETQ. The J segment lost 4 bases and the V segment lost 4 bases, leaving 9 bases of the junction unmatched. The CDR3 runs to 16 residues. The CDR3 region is CASSLQGARGYNEQFF. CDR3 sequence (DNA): TGCGCCAGCAGCCTACAGGGGGCGCGGGGTTACAATGAGCAGTTCTTC.

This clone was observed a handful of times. The CDR3 protein is CASSLLTGGSSGNTIYF. The CDR3 nucleotides read TGTGCCAGCAGTTTATTGACAGGGGGCTCCTCTGGAAACACCATATATTTT. The genes are TRBV28 and TRBJ1-3; TRBD1 aligns across 10 bases. The CDR3 runs 17 residues. CDR1 and CDR2 from the germline V gene are MDHEN and SYDVKM. The trim removed 1 base at V and 0 bases at J, leaving 3 bases unmatched.